This entry features one TCR beta chain sequence. These data originate in a study of blood T cell repertoires in COVID-19. CDR3 length: 15 amino acids. Germline CDR1 and CDR2: MDHEN and SYDVKM. Trimming removed 3 bases from V and 0 bases from J, with 6 bases in between. Here immunoSEQ multiplex PCR was the method, and the copy in TCRdb shows in-frame clones only, minus some. The sample includes approximately 220,000 clones, approximately 86% of them seen just once. The chain links TRBV28 to TRBJ2-6; TRBD2 might be the D (5 bases). This clonotype originated in a woman aged 40 to 55 with acute COVID-19. Sequenced sample: PBMCs or T cells enriched from blood (not recorded which). Written as DNA, the CDR3 is TGTGCCAGCAGTTTTGGGAGCTCTGGGGCCAACGTCCTGACTTTC. This codes for CASSFGSSGANVLTF.